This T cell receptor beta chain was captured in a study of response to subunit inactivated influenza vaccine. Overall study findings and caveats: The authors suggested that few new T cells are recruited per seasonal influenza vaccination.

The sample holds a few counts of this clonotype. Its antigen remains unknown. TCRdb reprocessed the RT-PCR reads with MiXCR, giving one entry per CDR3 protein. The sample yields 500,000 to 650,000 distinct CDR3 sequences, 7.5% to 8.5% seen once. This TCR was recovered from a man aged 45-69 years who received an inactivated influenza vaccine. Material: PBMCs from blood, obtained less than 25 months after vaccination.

The CDR3 nucleotides are TGTGCCAGCAGTACACTAGCGGGGGGGGCAGTTGGCACCCAGTACTTC. Its translation is CASSTLAGGAVGTQYF. The rearrangement uses TRBV12-3 or TRBV12-4 and TRBJ2-5; 13 bases are a match to TRBD2. The CDR3 has 16 amino acids. With V trimmed by 5 bases and J by 8 bases, 11 bases remained unmatched.